The entry that follows covers one T cell receptor beta chain sequence. Sequencing used immunoSEQ multiplex PCR; TCRdb keeps in-frame clones, though not all of them. The repertoire holds roughly 210,000 clones, with around 84% as singletons. These data belong to a study of blood T cell repertoires in COVID-19. Study information: Sources were T cells, B-cell-depleted T cells, or PBMCs; the material itself was cDNA or gDNA.

Germline V CDR1 and CDR2: SNHLY, FYNNEI. The CDR3 sequence is 14 residues long. Unmatched junction bases numbered 7, after V lost 11 bases and J lost 6 bases. The sample taken for sequencing was peripheral blood. This rearrangement joins TRBV2 to TRBJ1-6, with TRBD1 identical over 10 bases. The TCR was taken from an elderly woman with COVID-19, enrolled during active disease. The CDR3: CARGQGVPNSPLHF. CDR3 in DNA: TGTGCCCGTGGACAGGGGGTACCTAATTCACCCCTCCACTTT.